This T cell receptor beta chain came from a study of cytomegalovirus exposure and HLA in healthy donors. Overall study context: Genetic ancestry analysis placed over 65% of the 400 or so donors that were genotyped in the Caucasian-associated cluster.

Study-wide findings and caveats: The study reported that TCR beta sequences accurately predicted HLA-A and HLA-B alleles in most subjects. Testing in vitro showed a few CMV-associated chains specific for CMV antigens.

The CDR3 consists of 17 residues. Germline lookup yields CDR1 SGDLS and CDR2 YYNGEE. The V end was cut by 0 bases, the J end by 4 bases, with 17 bases between. On this clone: The antigen is unknown.

Both 60 Vbeta primers and 13 Jbeta primers went into the PCR. Sequenced by immunoSEQ multiplex PCR; TCRdb stores in-frame clones only, minus some. The table lists around 200,000 clones, about 69% of them singletons. This clonotype originated in a male donor in good health and CMV-seronegative. The rearrangement links TRBV9 to TRBJ2-1, with D possibly being TRBD2 (6 bases). Sequencing was carried out using PBMCs. Written as DNA, the CDR3 is TGTGCCAGCAGCGTAGAGCCGGGAGCGACAACGTACAATGAGCAGTTCTTC. This encodes CASSVEPGATTYNEQFF.